The clone carrying this TCR beta chain was picked up one time. Its antigen is unidentified. Vbeta (60) and Jbeta (13) primers were used in the PCR. Sequenced by immunoSEQ multiplex PCR; TCRdb stores in-frame clones only, minus some. The sample lists 70,000 to 95,000 clones, 70% to 90% occurring once. The source of the sample is a study of cytomegalovirus exposure and HLA in healthy donors. Findings of the study overall: Only CMV serostatus was available as immune exposure information.

The TCR sequence derives from a man younger than 30 in good health and CMV-seronegative. Input material: PBMCs.

DNA of the CDR3: TGTGCCAGCAGCTACCTCAACACCGTTACCTACGAGCAGTACTTC. It specifies CASSYLNTVTYEQYF. The chain joins TRBV5-4 to TRBJ2-7; D is unclear. The germline V gene has CDR1 SGHNT and CDR2 YYREEE (reference sequence). The V and J ends lost 3 bases and 2 bases respectively, with 15 bases between them. The CDR3 is made up of 15 amino acids.